This is a list of T cell receptor beta chains from one sample in a study of control samples from healthy donors and cancer patients. Generated by immunoSEQ multiplex PCR, the TCRdb table keeps only in-frame clones and is missing some. This table holds 230,000 or so clones, 85% to 95% found once. Sequencing input: blood. These receptors originate from a man aged 45-65 years in good health. Each CDR3 is given with its conserved first and last residue.

CDR3 length | V gene | CDR3 protein
15 | TRBV6-5 | CASSSRTGGRETQYF
15 | TRBV7-2 | CASSPLGLGSDTQYF
14 | TRBV9 | CASSPARGHYGYTF
12 | TRBV29-1 | CSVLGPQETQYF
14 | TRBV19 | CASSFRTGGNTIYF
14 | TRBV10-3 | CAIMNEVRYNEQFF
13 | TRBV6-6 | CASAPGPKETQYF
16 | TRBV5-4 | CASSPPPTGDNSPLHF
14 | TRBV5-1 | CASRAEPHNSPLHF
11 | TRBV3-1/TRBV3-2 | CASSLTDTQYF
14 | TRBV9 | CASSEGQGVYGYTF
15 | TRBV28 | CASRGQGIGNTEAFF
13 | TRBV10-3 | CAISGINTGELFF
11 | TRBV4-3 | CASRGLDTQYF
13 | TRBV5-5 | CASSFTSNTEAFF
14 | TRBV28 | CASTSVGSSYEQYF
15 | TRBV6-5 | CASSPPANRVTEAFF
15 | TRBV7-9 | CASSLGAGGLYEQYF
14 | TRBV18 | CASSPLEGDTEAFF
15 | TRBV15 | CATSDPLRSNSPLHF
13 | TRBV5-1 | CASSLMGEAEAFF
14 | TRBV2 | CASSETGLTDTQYF
12 | TRBV6-5 | CASSRQRETQYF
16 | TRBV10-3 | CAISDSVDRYNSPLHF
14 | TRBV6-5 | CASRQMSSGNTIYF
17 | TRBV5-1 | CASSLIPGDSGANVLTF
16 | TRBV7-2 | CASSFSQRSSGNTIYF
17 | TRBV10-1 | CASSLIGQGGFRYEQYF
12 | TRBV28 | CASSLRQPGYTF
13 | TRBV30 | CAWSGLGRQPQHF
14 | TRBV7-9 | CASSATGGAYEQYF
15 | TRBV28 | CASSLSSGSNQPQHF
16 | TRBV5-4 | CASSLLGVRATGELFF
15 | TRBV16 | CASSQLAAGQETQYF
12 | TRBV6-2/TRBV6-3 | CASSYQQQEAFF
15 | TRBV27 | CASSPGTATVQPQHF
14 | TRBV7-2 | CASSFDSRAYGYTF
13 | TRBV3-1/TRBV3-2 | CASSQSRSDTQYF
15 | TRBV2 | CASRYETLANQPQHF
15 | TRBV3-1/TRBV3-2 | CASSQRDREGSPLHF
11 | TRBV6-5 | CASSPGSGYTF
14 | TRBV5-1 | CASSLERFGNEQFF
13 | TRBV6-5 | CASTLSGDLEQYF
15 | TRBV5-1 | CASSSTRQAINEQFF
13 | TRBV6-5 | CASTQRGNTEAFF
15 | TRBV21-1 | CASSHRAPFNQPQHF
14 | TRBV7-9 | CASSLPPTQETQYF
15 | TRBV9 | CASSVARGPTGELFF
13 | TRBV30 | CAWSVSLETEAFF
11 | TRBV6-5 | CASRDQREAFF
17 | TRBV14 | CASSQDVRKRGYNEQFF
13 | TRBV2 | CASNDGIQETQYF
15 | TRBV7-2 | CASSLADRDSGELFF
12 | TRBV11-2 | CASRSGGETQYF
13 | TRBV3-1/TRBV3-2 | CASSLRPSAGAFF
18 | TRBV6-9 | CASSYSPGARSSPYGYTF
14 | TRBV5-1 | CASSLSADNEKLFF